This T cell receptor (beta chain) is from a study of cytomegalovirus exposure and HLA in healthy donors. Study-wide findings and caveats: Researchers reported that a few CMV-associated chains were confirmed in vitro as CMV antigen-specific. Cytomegalovirus association was listed for 164 TCR beta chains.

The assay was immunoSEQ multiplex PCR, and TCRdb's table has in-frame clones only and misses some. The sample lists some 140,000 clones, about nine tenths occurring once. This CDR3 has 16 amino acids. V shed 7 bases and J 2 bases; nucleotides not matched to a gene: 9. CDR1 LNHDA and CDR2 SQIVND come from the germline V gene (reference sequence). Turning to this clone: Its matching antigen is unknown.

The sample consisted of PBMCs. The chain couples TRBV19 to TRBJ1-5; 9 nucleotides match TRBD1. The TCR was taken from a man younger than 35 in good health and CMV-seronegative. The CDR3 DNA reads TGTGCCAGTAAACAACAGGGGGCGTTGGGCAATCAGCCCCAGCATTTT. It specifies CASKQQGALGNQPQHF.